Listed below are T cell receptor beta chains from one sample, sequenced in a study of T-cell reconstitution after alpha-beta-depleted transplantation in children. TCRdb called the PCR reads again in MiXCR, with one record for every CDR3 protein. This sample yields hundreds of thousands of distinct CDR3 sequences, of which over 10% are seen a single time; around 2.2% belongs to the top ten. Sequences were derived from PBMCs, mostly from graft donor cells, sampled 360 days after TCRalphabeta/CD19-depleted stem cell transplant. The receptor set was obtained from a male patient between 10 and 17 years old who had a stem cell transplant for acute myeloid leukemia, so the T cells may come from the graft donor. Both conserved end residues are part of each CDR3. The D gene is left open where the match is weak. Clone size is stated in some rows and not others, as once, few, many or a class when expanded.

j_call	clone_size	d_call	v_call	cdr3_length	cdr3_nt	cdr3_aa
TRBJ2-7	few	.	TRBV6-2/TRBV6-3	16	TGTGCCAGCAGTTACGGGAAGGGGAGTCTAACCTACGAGCAGTACTTC	CASSYGKGSLTYEQYF
TRBJ2-7	few	.	TRBV5-1	15	TGCGCCAGCACCTCTGGAGCGCCGTTCTCCTACGAGCAGTACTTC	CASTSGAPFSYEQYF
TRBJ2-7	many	.	TRBV12-3/TRBV12-4	16	TGTGCCAGCAGTCCGCTCTCAGGGTCTAGCCCCTACGAGCAGTACTTC	CASSPLSGSSPYEQYF
TRBJ2-7	.	.	TRBV7-9	15	TGTGCCAGCAGCTCCACAGGCTTCAGCTCCTACGAGCAGTACTTC	CASSSTGFSSYEQYF
TRBJ2-1	.	.	TRBV6-5	11	TGTGCCAGCAGTGACTCTAATGAGCAGTTCTTC	CASSDSNEQFF
TRBJ1-6	.	.	TRBV5-1	17	TGCGCCAGCAGCTTGGCTGCGGCGGGGGCCTATAATTCACCCCTCCACTTT	CASSLAAAGAYNSPLHF
TRBJ2-1	.	.	TRBV20-1	11	TGCAGTGCTGAGCCTTGGGATGAGCAGTTCTTC	CSAEPWDEQFF
TRBJ2-7	few	TRBD1	TRBV28	16	TGTGCCAGCACCCTGGGGGGGACAGGGGGCGTTTACGAGCAGTACTTC	CASTLGGTGGVYEQYF
TRBJ2-7	few	TRBD1	TRBV23-1	15	TGCGCCAGCAGTACCGGGACAGGGAGTTCCTACGAGCAGTACTTC	CASSTGTGSSYEQYF
TRBJ2-7	few	.	TRBV7-6	16	TGTGCCAGCAGCCTAAGTGGGGGCCTAGCGGATTACGAGCAGTACTTC	CASSLSGGLADYEQYF
TRBJ1-5	few	TRBD1	TRBV12-3/TRBV12-4	16	TGTGCCAGCAGTTTAGCGACAGGGTGGAGTGGGCAGCCCCAGCATTTT	CASSLATGWSGQPQHF
TRBJ1-2	few	.	TRBV6-5	17	TGTGCCAGCAGGCCAGAACGGGGGACACTGAGGAGCTATGGCTACACCTTC	CASRPERGTLRSYGYTF
TRBJ2-7	few	TRBD2	TRBV3-1	16	TGTGCCAGCAGTCTACGTCCCGGGACTAGCTCCTACGAGCAGTACTTC	CASSLRPGTSSYEQYF
TRBJ2-5	many	.	TRBV4-3	14	TGCGCCAGCAGCCTCACAGGCAACCAAGAGACCCAGTACTTC	CASSLTGNQETQYF
TRBJ2-2	many	.	TRBV18	13	TGTGCCAGCTCACCAACCGGCACCGGGGAGCTGTTTTTT	CASSPTGTGELFF
TRBJ2-7	few	TRBD1	TRBV25-1	18	TGTGCCAGCAGTTCTAACGCCCCCTCAGGGGGAGCCCCCTACGAGCAGTACTTC	CASSSNAPSGGAPYEQYF
TRBJ2-7	.	.	TRBV2	13	TGTGCCCTAGCCCATCCTCTAGCTGACGAGCAGTACTTC	CALAHPLADEQYF
TRBJ2-2	.	.	TRBV30	15	TGTGCCTGGAGTGTAAGGGGCAGGAACACCGGGGAGCTGTTTTTT	CAWSVRGRNTGELFF
TRBJ2-5	.	.	TRBV2	10	TGTGCCAGCAGGGAGAAGACCCAGTACTTC	CASREKTQYF
TRBJ1-2	.	.	TRBV30	11	TGTGCCTCCAGGGAGGGGATCGGCTACACCTTC	CASREGIGYTF
TRBJ2-7	.	.	TRBV15	16	TGTGCCACCAGCAGAGAGTTTCAGGGCCCCCTTGCCGAGCAGTACTTC	CATSREFQGPLAEQYF
TRBJ2-7	.	.	TRBV21-1	15	TGTGCCAGCAGCAAAGACGGGACTGACTCCTACGAGCAGTACTTC	CASSKDGTDSYEQYF
TRBJ1-1	few	.	TRBV18	16	TGTGCCAGCTCACCACACCAGGCGGCTCAGAACACTGAAGCTTTCTTT	CASSPHQAAQNTEAFF
TRBJ2-7	many	TRBD2	TRBV6-5	17	TGTGCCAGCAGTTACTCCGGACTAGCGCCGAGCTCCTACGAGCAGTACTTC	CASSYSGLAPSSYEQYF
TRBJ2-1	.	.	TRBV7-9	16	TGTGCCAGCAGCTCGAGGGGAAGAGGCTCCTACAATGAGCAGTTCTTC	CASSSRGRGSYNEQFF
TRBJ2-1	few	.	TRBV6-2/TRBV6-3	15	TGTGCCAGCAGTTCGGGACTCCTTTCCTACAATGAGCAGTTCTTC	CASSSGLLSYNEQFF
TRBJ1-1	few	TRBD1	TRBV29-1	17	TGCAGCGTTGATCTTCCGGACAGGGGGCTGATGAACACTGAAGCTTTCTTT	CSVDLPDRGLMNTEAFF
TRBJ1-2	.	TRBD1	TRBV6-1	14	TGTGCCAGCAATAAGGGGACAGGGCGTCTCGGCTACACCTTC	CASNKGTGRLGYTF
TRBJ2-5	many	.	TRBV29-1	13	TGCAGCGCCGGGAACGGCGGGGAAGAGACCCAGTACTTC	CSAGNGGEETQYF
TRBJ2-1	.	TRBD1	TRBV20-1	17	TGCAGTGCTGCTGTCGACAGGGGGCCCGGTCGGCGCAATGAGCAGTTCTTC	CSAAVDRGPGRRNEQFF
TRBJ2-7	.	TRBD2	TRBV10-3	15	TGTGCCATCAGTGAGATTCACGCGGGAGGGGGCGAGCAGTACTTC	CAISEIHAGGGEQYF
TRBJ2-7	.	TRBD2	TRBV20-1	14	TGCAGTGCTTTTAGCGGGAGGAGGGTCTACGAGCAGTACTTC	CSAFSGRRVYEQYF
TRBJ2-4	few	TRBD1	TRBV11-1	16	TGTGCCAGCAGCCCGGACAGGGGAGGAACCAAAAACATTCAGTACTTC	CASSPDRGGTKNIQYF
TRBJ2-7	few	.	TRBV12-3/TRBV12-4	17	TGTGCCAGCAGCCACCTCCGGGGGAAATATTCATTCGACGAGCAGTACTTC	CASSHLRGKYSFDEQYF
TRBJ2-3	few	TRBD2	TRBV12-3/TRBV12-4	14	TGTGCCACCATATGGCGGGAGGCGGGAGATACGCAGTATTTT	CATIWREAGDTQYF
TRBJ2-7	.	.	TRBV28	11	TGTGCCAGCGGACTTCTCTACGAGCAGTACTTC	CASGLLYEQYF
TRBJ2-7	few	.	TRBV12-3/TRBV12-4	14	TGTGCCAGCAGGGAGGCAGGGGGACTCTACGAGCAGTACTTC	CASREAGGLYEQYF
TRBJ2-7	few	TRBD2	TRBV24-1	15	TGTGCCACCAGTGATGAACACGGGGGGGGCTACGAGCAGTACTTC	CATSDEHGGGYEQYF
TRBJ2-5	.	.	TRBV7-2	16	TGTGCCAGCAGTCATACGATCCCCACCCACCAAGAGACCCAGTACTTC	CASSHTIPTHQETQYF
TRBJ2-1	.	.	TRBV7-3	15	TGTGCCAGCAGCTTAAAACTAGCTCGTTACAATGAGCAGTTCTTC	CASSLKLARYNEQFF